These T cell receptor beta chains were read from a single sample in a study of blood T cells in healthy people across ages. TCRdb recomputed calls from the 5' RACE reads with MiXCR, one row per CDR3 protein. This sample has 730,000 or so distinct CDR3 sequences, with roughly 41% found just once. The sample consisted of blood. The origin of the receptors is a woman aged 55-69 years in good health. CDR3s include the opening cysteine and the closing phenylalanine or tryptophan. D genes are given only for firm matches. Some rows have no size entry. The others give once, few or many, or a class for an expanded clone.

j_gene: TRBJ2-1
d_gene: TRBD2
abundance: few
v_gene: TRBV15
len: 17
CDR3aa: CATSRDGASGIYNEQFF
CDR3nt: TGTGCCACCAGCAGAGATGGAGCTAGCGGGATCTACAATGAGCAGTTCTTC

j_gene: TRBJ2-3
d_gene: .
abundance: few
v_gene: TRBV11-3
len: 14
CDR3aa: CASSGSLTSDTQYF
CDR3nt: TGTGCCAGCAGCGGATCTCTGACATCAGATACGCAGTATTTT

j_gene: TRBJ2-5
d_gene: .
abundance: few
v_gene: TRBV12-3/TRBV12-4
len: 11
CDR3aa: CASSFLGTQYF
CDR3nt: TGTGCCAGCAGTTTTTTAGGGACCCAGTACTTC

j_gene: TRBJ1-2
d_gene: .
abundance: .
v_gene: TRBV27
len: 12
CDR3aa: CASSRGQYSYTF
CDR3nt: TGTGCCAGCAGCCGCGGACAGTATAGCTACACCTTC

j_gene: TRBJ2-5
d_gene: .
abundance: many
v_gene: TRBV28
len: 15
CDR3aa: CASMGGGRNQETQYF
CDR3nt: TGTGCCAGCATGGGAGGAGGACGGAACCAAGAGACCCAGTACTTC

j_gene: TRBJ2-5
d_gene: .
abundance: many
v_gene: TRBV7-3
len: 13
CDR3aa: CASSWGPQETQYF
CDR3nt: TGTGCCAGCAGCTGGGGGCCTCAAGAGACCCAGTACTTC

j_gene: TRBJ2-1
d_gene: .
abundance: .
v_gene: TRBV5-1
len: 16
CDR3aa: CASSLDPAGAYNEQFF
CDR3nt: TGCGCCAGCAGCTTGGATCCGGCTGGGGCCTACAATGAGCAGTTCTTC

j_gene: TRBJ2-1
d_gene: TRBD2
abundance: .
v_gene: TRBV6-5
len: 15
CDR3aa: CASNPSGRAYNEQFF
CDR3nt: TGTGCCAGCAACCCTAGCGGGAGGGCCTACAATGAGCAGTTCTTC

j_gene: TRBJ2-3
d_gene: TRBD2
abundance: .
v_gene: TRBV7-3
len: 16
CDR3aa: CASSLTTSIGTDTQYF
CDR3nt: TGTGCCAGCAGCTTAACGACTAGCATTGGCACAGATACGCAGTATTTT

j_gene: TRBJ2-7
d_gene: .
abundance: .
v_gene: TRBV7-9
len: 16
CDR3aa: CASSFMTGATSYEQYF
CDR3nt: TGTGCCAGCAGCTTTATGACGGGGGCCACCTCCTACGAGCAGTACTTC

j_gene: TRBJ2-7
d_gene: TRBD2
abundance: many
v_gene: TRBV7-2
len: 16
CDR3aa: CASSITSASGAYEQYF
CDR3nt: TGTGCCAGCAGCATAACATCGGCTAGCGGGGCCTACGAGCAGTACTTC

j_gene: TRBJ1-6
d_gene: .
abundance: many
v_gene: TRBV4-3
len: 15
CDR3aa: CASSQVTRGGSPLHF
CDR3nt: TGCGCCAGCAGCCAAGTAACCAGGGGAGGATCACCCCTCCACTTT

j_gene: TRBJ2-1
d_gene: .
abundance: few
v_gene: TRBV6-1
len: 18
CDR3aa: CASSVISYIAGAYNEQFF
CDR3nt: TGTGCCAGCAGTGTCATCTCCTACATTGCGGGCGCCTACAATGAGCAGTTCTTC

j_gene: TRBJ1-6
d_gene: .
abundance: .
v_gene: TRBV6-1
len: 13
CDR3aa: CASTEWGNSPLHF
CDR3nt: TGTGCCAGCACCGAATGGGGGAATTCACCCCTCCACTTT

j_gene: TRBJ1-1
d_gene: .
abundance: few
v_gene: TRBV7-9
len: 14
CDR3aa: CASSLMDENTEAFF
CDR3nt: TGTGCCAGCAGCCTAATGGACGAGAACACTGAAGCTTTCTTT

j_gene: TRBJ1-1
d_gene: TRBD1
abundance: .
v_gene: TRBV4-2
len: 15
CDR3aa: CASSQEGTEATEAFF
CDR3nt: TGTGCCAGCAGCCAAGAAGGGACAGAGGCCACTGAAGCTTTCTTT

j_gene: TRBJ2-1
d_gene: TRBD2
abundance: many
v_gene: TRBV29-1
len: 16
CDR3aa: CSVGPLAGGLGGEQFF
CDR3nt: TGCAGCGTTGGACCTTTAGCGGGGGGATTAGGTGGTGAGCAGTTCTTC

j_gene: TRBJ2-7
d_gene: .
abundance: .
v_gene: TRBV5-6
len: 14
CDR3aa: CASSLYLRMGEQYF
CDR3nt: TGTGCCAGCAGCTTGTATCTCAGGATGGGCGAGCAGTACTTC

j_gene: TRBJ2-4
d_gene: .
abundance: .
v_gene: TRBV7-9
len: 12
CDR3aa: CASSQGLDIQYF
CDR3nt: TGTGCCAGCAGCCAAGGGCTGGACATTCAGTACTTC

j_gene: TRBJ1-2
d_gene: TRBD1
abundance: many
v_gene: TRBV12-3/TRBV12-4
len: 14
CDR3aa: CASRPTGTGYGYTF
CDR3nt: TGTGCCAGCAGACCGACAGGGACGGGCTATGGCTACACCTTC

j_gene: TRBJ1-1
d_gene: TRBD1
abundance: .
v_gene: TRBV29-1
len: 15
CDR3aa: CGVEDPGGYNTEAFF
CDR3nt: TGCGGCGTTGAAGACCCAGGGGGGTATAACACTGAAGCTTTCTTT

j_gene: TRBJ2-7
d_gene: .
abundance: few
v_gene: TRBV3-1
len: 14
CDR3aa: CASSQSAAGHEQYF
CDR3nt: TGTGCCAGCAGCCAATCGGCGGCTGGCCACGAGCAGTACTTC

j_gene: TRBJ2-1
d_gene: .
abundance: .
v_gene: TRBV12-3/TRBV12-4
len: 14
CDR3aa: CASTQMGTFYEQFF
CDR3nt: TGTGCCAGCACCCAAATGGGCACCTTCTACGAGCAGTTCTTC

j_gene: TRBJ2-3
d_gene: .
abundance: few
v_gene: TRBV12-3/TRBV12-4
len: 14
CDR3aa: CASSGRGAQGTQYF
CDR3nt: TGTGCCAGCAGCGGACGGGGGGCCCAAGGTACGCAGTATTTT

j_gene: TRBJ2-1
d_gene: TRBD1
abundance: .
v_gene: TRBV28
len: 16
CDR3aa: CASSLPDRVSYNEQFF
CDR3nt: TGTGCCAGCAGTTTACCCGACAGGGTGTCCTACAATGAGCAGTTCTTC

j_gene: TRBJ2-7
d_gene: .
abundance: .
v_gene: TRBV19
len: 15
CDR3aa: CASTKTGCMTYEQYF
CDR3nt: TGTGCCAGTACGAAAACGGGCTGTATGACCTACGAGCAGTACTTC

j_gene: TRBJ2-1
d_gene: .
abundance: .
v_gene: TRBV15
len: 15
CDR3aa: CATSRDTDGINEQFF
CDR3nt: TGTGCCACCAGCAGAGATACGGACGGAATAAATGAGCAGTTCTTC

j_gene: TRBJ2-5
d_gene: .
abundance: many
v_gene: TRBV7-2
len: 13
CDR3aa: CASSLGRRETQYF
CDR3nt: TGTGCCAGCAGCTTAGGGAGAAGGGAGACCCAGTACTTC

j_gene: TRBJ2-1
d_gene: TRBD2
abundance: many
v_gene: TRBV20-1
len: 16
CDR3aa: CSAREKGRGVDNEQFF
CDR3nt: TGCAGTGCTAGAGAGAAGGGGCGGGGGGTGGACAATGAGCAGTTCTTC

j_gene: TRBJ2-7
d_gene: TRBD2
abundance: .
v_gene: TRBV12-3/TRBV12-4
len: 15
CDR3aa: CASSSLGAGGREQYF
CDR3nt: TGTGCCAGCAGTTCCTTAGGAGCGGGGGGCCGGGAGCAGTACTTC

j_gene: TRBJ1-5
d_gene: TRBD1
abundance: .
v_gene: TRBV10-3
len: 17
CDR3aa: CAISEGTGLKTGLPQHF
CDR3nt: TGTGCCATCAGTGAGGGAACCGGGCTCAAGACAGGGCTGCCCCAGCATTTT

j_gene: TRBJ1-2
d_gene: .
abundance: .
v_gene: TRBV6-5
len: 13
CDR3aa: CASSSDRARSYTF
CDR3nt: TGTGCCAGCAGTTCGGACAGAGCTAGGAGCTACACCTTC